The source of this TCR beta chain is a study of control samples from healthy donors and cancer patients. Sequencing was performed with immunoSEQ multiplex PCR; in TCRdb, only in-frame clones are kept and a portion is missing. The repertoire has roughly 120,000 clones, about 92% of them found once; the top ten carry over 1.5%. The CDR3 is 15 residues long. CDR1 and CDR2 (germline): LNHDA, SQIVND (reference sequence). Trimming removed 5 bases at V and 2 bases at J, with 12 bases between. This clonotype was sampled from a man aged 50-59 years with head and neck cancer. The chain has TRBV19 and TRBJ2-2, with a weak D call TRBD1 (6 bases). The material sequenced was PBMCs. Written as DNA, the CDR3 is TGTGCCAGTAGTTGGTCGGGGACAAACACCGGGGAGCTGTTTTTT. This encodes CASSWSGTNTGELFF.